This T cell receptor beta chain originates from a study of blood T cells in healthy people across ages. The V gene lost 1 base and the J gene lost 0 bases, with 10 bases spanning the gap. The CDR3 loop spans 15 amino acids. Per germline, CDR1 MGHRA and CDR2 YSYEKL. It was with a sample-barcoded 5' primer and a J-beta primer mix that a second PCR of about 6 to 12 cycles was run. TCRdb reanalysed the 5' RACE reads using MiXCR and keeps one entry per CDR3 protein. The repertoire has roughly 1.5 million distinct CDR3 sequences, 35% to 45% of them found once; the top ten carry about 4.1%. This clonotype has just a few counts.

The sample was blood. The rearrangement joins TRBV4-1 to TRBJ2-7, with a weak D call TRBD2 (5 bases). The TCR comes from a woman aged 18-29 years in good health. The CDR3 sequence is CASSQADLSSYEQYF. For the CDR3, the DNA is TGCGCCAGCAGCCAAGCGGACTTGAGCTCCTACGAGCAGTACTTC.